This T cell receptor beta chain was obtained from a study of cytomegalovirus exposure and HLA in healthy donors. Study conclusions and caveats: Differences between HLA loci emerged in a later analysis of TCR association rates, with DRB1 most and HLA-C fewest. It was 150 to 200 TCR beta chains that were listed as cytomegalovirus-associated. For cytomegalovirus status, the classifier reportedly gave diagnoses with high specificity and sensitivity.

The PCR made use of 60 Vbeta and 13 Jbeta primers. Sequencing was performed with immunoSEQ multiplex PCR; in TCRdb, only in-frame clones are kept and a portion is missing. The sample comprises fewer than 200,000 clones, around 80% of which are singletons, and around 2.6% rests with the top ten. Remarks on this clone: Antigen: not known.

J gave up 0 bases and V 10 bases, and 9 bases lay outside the gene matches. Looked up from germline, CDR1 is SNHLY and CDR2 is FYNNEI. The CDR3 is made up of 14 amino acids. The TCR originated in a female donor in good health and CMV-seronegative. The chain recombines TRBV2 with TRBJ2-7; 7 nucleotides agree with TRBD2. Sequenced material: PBMCs. The CDR3 reads CATTWGGSSYEQYF. The CDR3 DNA sequence: TGTGCCACCACCTGGGGGGGGAGCTCCTACGAGCAGTACTTC.